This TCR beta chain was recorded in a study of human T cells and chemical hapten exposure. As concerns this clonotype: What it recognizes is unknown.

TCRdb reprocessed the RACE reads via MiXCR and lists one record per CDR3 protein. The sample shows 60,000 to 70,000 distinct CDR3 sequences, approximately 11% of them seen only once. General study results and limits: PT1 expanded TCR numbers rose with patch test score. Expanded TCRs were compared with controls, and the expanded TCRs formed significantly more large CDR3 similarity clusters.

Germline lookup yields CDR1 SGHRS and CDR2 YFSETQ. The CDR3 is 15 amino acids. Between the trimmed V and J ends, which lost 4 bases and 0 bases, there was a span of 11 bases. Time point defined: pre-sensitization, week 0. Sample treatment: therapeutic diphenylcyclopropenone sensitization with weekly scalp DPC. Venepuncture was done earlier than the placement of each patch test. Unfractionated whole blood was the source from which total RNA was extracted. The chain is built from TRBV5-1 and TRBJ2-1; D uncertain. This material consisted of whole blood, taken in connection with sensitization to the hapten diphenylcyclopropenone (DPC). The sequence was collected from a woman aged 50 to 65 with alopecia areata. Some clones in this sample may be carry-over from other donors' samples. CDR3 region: CASSRGRSSYNEQFF. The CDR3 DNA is TGCGCCAGCAGCCGCGGACGGAGCTCCTACAATGAGCAGTTCTTC.